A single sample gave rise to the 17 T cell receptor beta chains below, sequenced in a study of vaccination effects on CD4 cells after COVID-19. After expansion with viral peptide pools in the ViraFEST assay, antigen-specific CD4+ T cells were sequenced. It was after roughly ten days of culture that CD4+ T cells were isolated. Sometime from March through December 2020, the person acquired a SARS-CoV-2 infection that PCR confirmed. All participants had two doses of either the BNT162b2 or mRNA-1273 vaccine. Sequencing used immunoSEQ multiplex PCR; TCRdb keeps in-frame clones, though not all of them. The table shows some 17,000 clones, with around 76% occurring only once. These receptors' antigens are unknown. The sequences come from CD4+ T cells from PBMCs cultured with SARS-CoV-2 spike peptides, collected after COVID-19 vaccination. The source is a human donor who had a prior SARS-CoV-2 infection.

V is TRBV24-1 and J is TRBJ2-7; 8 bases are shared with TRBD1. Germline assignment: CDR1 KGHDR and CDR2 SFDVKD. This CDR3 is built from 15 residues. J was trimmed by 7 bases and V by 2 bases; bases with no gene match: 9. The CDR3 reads CATSDSGQDRGEQYF. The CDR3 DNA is TGTGCCACCAGTGATTCGGGACAGGACCGTGGGGAGCAGTACTTC.

The CDR3 sequence is CSASWADTDTQYF. In DNA form, the CDR3 reads TGCAGTGCTAGTTGGGCGGACACAGATACGCAGTATTTT. This chain links TRBV20-1 with TRBJ2-3, with no clear D. The germline V gene encodes CDR1 DFQATT and CDR2 SNEGSKA (reference sequence). With 3 bases removed from V and 2 bases from J, the gap between germline ends came to 9 bases. This CDR3 has 13 residues.

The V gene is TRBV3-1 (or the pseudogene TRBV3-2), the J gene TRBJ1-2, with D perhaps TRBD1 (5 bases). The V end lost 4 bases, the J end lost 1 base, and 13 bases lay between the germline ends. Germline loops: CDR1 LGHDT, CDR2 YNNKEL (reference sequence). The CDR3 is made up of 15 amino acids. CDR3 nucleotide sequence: TGTGCCAGCAGCCCAAGACAGCCTTTTAACTATGGCTACACCTTC. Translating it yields CASSPRQPFNYGYTF.

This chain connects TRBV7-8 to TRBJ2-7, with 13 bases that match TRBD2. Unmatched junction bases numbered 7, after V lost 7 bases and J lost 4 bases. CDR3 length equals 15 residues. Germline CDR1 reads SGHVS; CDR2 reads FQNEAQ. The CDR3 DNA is TGTGCCAGCATGAGGACTAGCGGGGGCCCTTACGAGCAGTACTTC. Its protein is CASMRTSGGPYEQYF.

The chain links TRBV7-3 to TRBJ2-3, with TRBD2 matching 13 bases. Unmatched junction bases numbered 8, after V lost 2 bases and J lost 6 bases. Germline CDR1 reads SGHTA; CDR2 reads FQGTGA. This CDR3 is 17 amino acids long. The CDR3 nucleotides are TGTGCCAGCAGCTTACGGGGACTAGCGGGAACCCCGGATACGCAGTATTTT. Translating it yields CASSLRGLAGTPDTQYF. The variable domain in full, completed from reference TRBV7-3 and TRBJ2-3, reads GAGVSQTPSNKVTEKGKYVELRCDPISGHTALYWYRQSLGQGPEFLIYFQGTGAADDSGLPNDRFFAVRPEGSVSTLKIQRTERGDSAVYLCASSLRGLAGTPDTQYFGPGTRLTVL.

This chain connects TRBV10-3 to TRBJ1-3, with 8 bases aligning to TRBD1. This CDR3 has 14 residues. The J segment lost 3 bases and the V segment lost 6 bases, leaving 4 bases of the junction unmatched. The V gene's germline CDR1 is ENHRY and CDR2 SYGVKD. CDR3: CAISGQGYGNTIYF. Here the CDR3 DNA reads TGTGCCATCAGCGGACAGGGCTATGGAAACACCATATATTTT.

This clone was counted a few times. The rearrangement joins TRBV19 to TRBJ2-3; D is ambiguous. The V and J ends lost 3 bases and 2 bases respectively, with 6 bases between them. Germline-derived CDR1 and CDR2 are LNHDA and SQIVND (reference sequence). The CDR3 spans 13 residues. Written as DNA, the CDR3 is TGTGCCAGTAGTATGGCCTTCACAGATACGCAGTATTTT. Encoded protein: CASSMAFTDTQYF.

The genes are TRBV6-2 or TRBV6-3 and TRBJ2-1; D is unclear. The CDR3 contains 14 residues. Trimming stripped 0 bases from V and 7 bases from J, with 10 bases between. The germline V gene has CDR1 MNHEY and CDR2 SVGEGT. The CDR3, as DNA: TGTGCCAGCAGTTACTCCCCCGCTCGTAATGAGCAGTTCTTC. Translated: CASSYSPARNEQFF.

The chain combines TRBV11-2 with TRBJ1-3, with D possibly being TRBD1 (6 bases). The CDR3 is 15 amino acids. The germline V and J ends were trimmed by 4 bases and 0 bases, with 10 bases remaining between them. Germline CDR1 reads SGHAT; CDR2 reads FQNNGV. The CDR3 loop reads CASSSRTASGNTIYF. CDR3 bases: TGTGCCAGCAGCTCAAGGACAGCCTCTGGAAACACCATATATTTT.

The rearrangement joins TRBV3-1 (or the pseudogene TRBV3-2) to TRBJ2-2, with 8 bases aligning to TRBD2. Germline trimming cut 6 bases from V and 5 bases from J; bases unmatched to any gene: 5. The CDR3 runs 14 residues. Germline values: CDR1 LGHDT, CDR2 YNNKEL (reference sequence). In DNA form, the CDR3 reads TGTGCCAGCAGGAAGCGGGAGCGAACCGGGGAGCTGTTTTTT. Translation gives CASRKRERTGELFF.

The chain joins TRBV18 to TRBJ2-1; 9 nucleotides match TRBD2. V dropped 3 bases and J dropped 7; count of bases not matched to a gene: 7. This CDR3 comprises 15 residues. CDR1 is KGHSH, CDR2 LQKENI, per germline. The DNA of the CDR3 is TGTGCCAGCTCACCGAGGACTAGCGTAGAGAATGAGCAGTTCTTC. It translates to CASSPRTSVENEQFF.

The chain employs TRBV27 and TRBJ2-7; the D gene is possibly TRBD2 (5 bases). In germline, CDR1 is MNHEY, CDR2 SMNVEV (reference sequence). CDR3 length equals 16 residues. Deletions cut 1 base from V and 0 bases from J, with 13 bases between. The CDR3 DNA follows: TGTGCCAGCAGTTTATTTGGACTTCTAAGCTCCTACGAGCAGTACTTC. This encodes CASSLFGLLSSYEQYF.

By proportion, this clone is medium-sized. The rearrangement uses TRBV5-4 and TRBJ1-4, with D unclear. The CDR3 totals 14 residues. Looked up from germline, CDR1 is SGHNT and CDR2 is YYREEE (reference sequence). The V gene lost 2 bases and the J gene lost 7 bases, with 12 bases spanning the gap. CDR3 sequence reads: CASSLGGEGEKLFF. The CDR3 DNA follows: TGTGCCAGCAGCTTAGGTGGGGAGGGTGAAAAACTGTTTTTT.

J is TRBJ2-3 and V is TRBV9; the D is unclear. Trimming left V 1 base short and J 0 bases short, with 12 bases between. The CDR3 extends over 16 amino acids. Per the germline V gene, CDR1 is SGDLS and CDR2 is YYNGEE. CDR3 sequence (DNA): TGTGCCAGCAGCGTACGACCAGCCTCTAGCACAGATACGCAGTATTTT. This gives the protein CASSVRPASSTDTQYF.

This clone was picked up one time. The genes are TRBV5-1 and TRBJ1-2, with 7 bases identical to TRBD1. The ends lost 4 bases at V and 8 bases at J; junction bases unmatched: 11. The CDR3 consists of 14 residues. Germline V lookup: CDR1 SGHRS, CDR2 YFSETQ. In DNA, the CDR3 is TGCGCCAGCAGCCGGGACAGAGGGACTGGGGGCTACACCTTC. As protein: CASSRDRGTGGYTF.

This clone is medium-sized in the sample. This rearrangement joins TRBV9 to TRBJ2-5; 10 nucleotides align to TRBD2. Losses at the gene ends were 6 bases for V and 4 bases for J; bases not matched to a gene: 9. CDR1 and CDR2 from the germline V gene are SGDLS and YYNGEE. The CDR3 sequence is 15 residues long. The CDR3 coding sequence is TGTGCCAGCACCCCGATAGCGGGAGGTTTAGAGACCCAGTACTTC. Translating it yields CASTPIAGGLETQYF.

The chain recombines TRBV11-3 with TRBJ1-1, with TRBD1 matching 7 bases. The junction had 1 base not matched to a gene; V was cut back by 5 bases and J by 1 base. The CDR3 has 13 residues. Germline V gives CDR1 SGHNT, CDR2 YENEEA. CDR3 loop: CASSRDRNTEAFF. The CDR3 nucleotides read TGTGCCAGCAGCAGGGACAGGAACACTGAAGCTTTCTTT.